This T cell receptor (beta chain) was sequenced during a study of tumor and adjacent non-tumor tissue in lung cancer. Whole-study context: Patients comprised about a dozen adenocarcinoma, a couple of squamous cell carcinoma and 1 small cell lung cancer.

Three rounds of nested PCR, following a modified ARM-PCR protocol, produced the TCRbeta library. TCRdb re-analysed the multiplex PCR reads in MiXCR, keeping a single row per CDR3 protein. This table holds fewer than 150,000 distinct CDR3 sequences, approximately 72% found once. The template was RNA from unsorted bulk tissue. As concerns this clonotype: Its antigen remains unknown. The junction shows a germline mismatch at one end, possibly a read error.

The study, taken as a whole, reports: Tumor tissue had significantly higher TCR diversity than normal lung.

The specimen sequenced was lung tumor tissue. This TCR derives from a man in his fifties or sixties with small cell lung cancer.

CDR3 sequence reads: CANSLGGSLHNEQFF. The DNA for the CDR3 is TGTGCCAACAGCTTAGGCGGGAGTTTACACAATGAGCAGTTCTTC. The chain is built from TRBV11-3 and TRBJ2-1; 7 nucleotides match TRBD2. This CDR3 is built from 15 residues. CDR1 and CDR2 (germline): SGHNT, YENEEA.